What follows are 27 T cell receptor beta chains derived from one specimen sequenced in a study of spatial heterogeneity in lung cancer. This sample's time point: sample taken at primary tumor resection. TCRdb re-analysed the 5' RACE reads in MiXCR, keeping a single row per CDR3 protein. The profile shows tens of thousands of distinct CDR3 sequences, 6.8% of them singletons. The sequencing used PBMCs, collected at surgery. Receptors originate from a female donor with early-stage non-small cell lung cancer.

In its sample, this clonotype was seen many times. The V gene is TRBV5-5, the J gene TRBJ2-1, with 9 positions matching TRBD1. Germline trimming cut 0 bases from V and 4 bases from J; bases unmatched to any gene: 2. Looked up from germline, CDR1 is SGHKS and CDR2 is YYEKEE (reference sequence). CDR3 length: 15 amino acids. The CDR3 loop reads CASSLVGTGYNEQFF. The CDR3 nucleotides read TGTGCCAGCAGCTTGGTTGGGACAGGGTACAATGAGCAGTTCTTC.

This clonotype has a handful of counts. The chain couples TRBV6-6 to TRBJ1-5; unclear D gene. Per germline, CDR1 MNHNY and CDR2 SVGAGI (reference sequence). Trimming pared 4 bases from V and 2 bases from J, leaving 3 bases between. The CDR3 covers 12 residues. The CDR3 bases are TGTGCCAGCAGTTTCGGCAATCAGCCCCAGCATTTT. It is translated as CASSFGNQPQHF.

This clonotype showed up many times. This chain uses TRBV29-1 with TRBJ1-5; D unclear. Germline CDR1 SQVTM, CDR2 ANQGSEA. The CDR3 has 14 amino acids. The germline V and J ends were trimmed by 3 bases and 0 bases, with 9 bases remaining between them. The CDR3 DNA reads TGCAGCGTTGAGAGGCAAAATAGCAATCAGCCCCAGCATTTT. Its translation is CSVERQNSNQPQHF. Looking up the rest from reference TRBV29-1 and TRBJ1-5 gives the full variable domain: SAVISQKPSRDICQRGTSLTIQCQVDSQVTMMFWYRQQPGQSLTLIATANQGSEATYESGFVIDKFPISRPNLTFSTLTVSNMSPEDSSIYLCSVERQNSNQPQHFGDGTRLSIL.

This clonotype occurred a few times. The chain combines TRBV4-1 with TRBJ1-3; D not resolved. The V gene's germline CDR1 is MGHRA and CDR2 YSYEKL. The V and J ends lost 1 base and 3 bases respectively, with 19 bases between them. CDR3 length: 18 residues. The CDR3 sequence is CASSQGPPAASFGNTIYF. The CDR3, as DNA: TGCGCCAGCAGCCAAGGGCCCCCAGCGGCCAGCTTTGGAAACACCATATATTTT.

The CDR3 spells CASSLDQRFSTDTQYF. The DNA for the CDR3 is TGTGCCAGCAGCTTGGACCAGAGGTTCAGCACAGATACGCAGTATTTT. This chain links TRBV5-5 with TRBJ2-3; D unresolved. V shed 0 bases and J shed 0 bases, with 11 bases lying between them. The CDR3 contains 16 residues. Per germline, CDR1 SGHKS and CDR2 YYEKEE (reference sequence).

This clonotype was observed many times. This chain connects TRBV7-2 to TRBJ2-3, with D possibly being TRBD1 (5 bases). CDR3 length: 13 amino acids. V shed 5 bases and J shed 1 base, with 7 bases lying between them. CDR1 and CDR2 (germline): SGHTA, FQGNSA. CDR3 region: CASSIGGTDTQYF. The CDR3, as DNA: TGTGCCAGCAGCATAGGGGGCACAGATACGCAGTATTTT.

This chain links TRBV20-1 with TRBJ2-7; maybe TRBD2 (7 bases). The length of the CDR3 is 16 residues. V lost 0 bases, J lost 4 bases, and 19 bases lay in between. From germline, CDR1 is DFQATT and CDR2 SNEGSKA (reference sequence). CDR3 residues: CSARDPKGGAGYEQYF. The CDR3 coding sequence is TGCAGTGCTAGAGATCCGAAGGGGGGGGCCGGGTACGAGCAGTACTTC.

This clonotype was recorded a few times. J is TRBJ2-7 and V is TRBV20-1, with 9 nucleotides matching TRBD1. The CDR3 totals 15 residues. Per the germline V gene, CDR1 is DFQATT and CDR2 is SNEGSKA (reference sequence). Germline trimming cut 3 bases from V and 4 bases from J; bases unmatched to any gene: 10. The DNA for the CDR3 is TGCAGTGCTAGGGCTTCGGGACAGGGTGTTTACGAGCAGTACTTC. Translated: CSARASGQGVYEQYF.

This clonotype came up many times. The J gene is TRBJ2-3, the V gene TRBV18, with TRBD1 identical over 8 bases. The CDR3 sequence is 16 residues long. The trim removed 4 bases at V and 6 bases at J, leaving 12 bases unmatched. Germline V CDR1 and CDR2: KGHSH, LQKENI. The CDR3 is CASSQTVGQVLDTQYF. DNA for the CDR3: TGTGCCAGCTCACAGACCGTGGGACAGGTCTTGGATACGCAGTATTTT.

This clonotype was counted at least ten times. The rearrangement uses TRBV27 and TRBJ1-4; maybe TRBD1 (5 bases). Germline lookup yields CDR1 MNHEY and CDR2 SMNVEV (reference sequence). V lost 3 bases to trimming and J lost 7 bases, with 12 bases between them. The CDR3 spans 14 residues. This chain's CDR3 is CASSFYRDSEKLFF. The CDR3 nucleotides are TGTGCCAGCAGTTTTTATCGAGACAGTGAAAAACTGTTTTTT.

This clonotype was observed a few times. This chain uses TRBV9 with TRBJ1-1; D gene ambiguous. V was shortened by 3 bases and J by 0 bases, with 9 bases between the two germline ends. Germline values: CDR1 SGDLS, CDR2 YYNGEE. The CDR3 loop spans 14 amino acids. CDR3 sequence: CASSAHLLNTEAFF. CDR3 sequence (DNA): TGTGCCAGCAGCGCCCACCTGTTGAACACTGAAGCTTTCTTT.

This clonotype was seen many times. The chain has TRBV15 and TRBJ1-2; 9 bases match TRBD1. CDR1 and CDR2 (germline): LNHNV, YYDKDF (reference sequence). V shed 9 bases and J 8 bases; nucleotides not matched to a gene: 16. The CDR3 consists of 15 residues. CDR3 sequence (DNA): TGTGCCACAACTTCCTTAGGACAGGGGCGAGGAGGCTACACCTTC. Translation gives CATTSLGQGRGGYTF.

Many counts were recorded for this clonotype. The V gene is TRBV6-2 or TRBV6-3, the J gene TRBJ1-5; a weak D match, TRBD1 (5 bases). The V gene lost 2 bases and the J gene lost 0 bases, with 17 bases spanning the gap. Germline V CDR1 and CDR2: MNHEY, SVGEGT. The CDR3 has 18 residues. CDR3 DNA: TGTGCCAGCAGTTACCCAGCGGGGCGGAGGTATAGCAATCAGCCCCAGCATTTT. It is translated as CASSYPAGRRYSNQPQHF.

The chain has TRBV12-3 or TRBV12-4 and TRBJ2-3; D is possibly TRBD2 (6 bases). The CDR3 spans 15 residues. Between the trimmed V and J ends, which lost 2 bases and 4 bases, there was a span of 13 bases. The CDR3 reads CASSLRTSLPDTQYF. The CDR3, as DNA: TGTGCCAGCAGTTTAAGAACTAGCCTCCCAGATACGCAGTATTTT.

This clonotype was counted many times. The chain combines TRBV6-2 or TRBV6-3 with TRBJ1-2, with 7 bases that match TRBD1. The CDR3 consists of 13 residues. V dropped 6 bases and J dropped 8; count of bases not matched to a gene: 9. Germline loops: CDR1 MNHEY, CDR2 SVGEGT. The CDR3 protein is CASSSRGPGGYTF. In DNA, the CDR3 is TGTGCCAGCAGCTCGAGGGGGCCCGGAGGCTACACCTTC.

This clonotype has at least ten counts. V gene TRBV5-1 combines with J gene TRBJ1-4, with D perhaps TRBD1 (5 bases). Germline V gene data show CDR1 as SGHRS and CDR2 as YFSETQ. Trimming removed 4 bases from V and 4 bases from J, with 11 bases in between. The CDR3 is 14 amino acids. CDR3 protein: CASSTGTDNEKLFF. The CDR3 DNA sequence: TGCGCCAGCAGCACCGGGACTGATAATGAAAAACTGTTTTTT.

This clonotype was recorded many times. The chain couples TRBV16 to TRBJ1-2; D is undetermined. V lost 6 bases and J lost 5, with 7 bases in between. Germline loops: CDR1 KGHSY, CDR2 FQNENV. The CDR3 runs 11 residues. CDR3 region: CASRRDYGYTF. In nucleotides, the CDR3 is TGTGCCAGCAGGCGAGATTATGGCTACACCTTC.

The CDR3 DNA reads as TGTGCCAGCAGCCTGCCACATTTCGGGGGATTAGCCAAAAACATTCAGTACTTC. Its translation: CASSLPHFGGLAKNIQYF. This rearrangement joins TRBV5-5 to TRBJ2-4; D might be TRBD2 (6 bases). Trimming left V 4 bases short and J 0 bases short, with 20 bases between. CDR1 and CDR2 from the germline V gene are SGHKS and YYEKEE (reference sequence). This CDR3 has 18 amino acids.

This clonotype was recorded many times. Here the CDR3 reads CASRVSLQASEAFF. The CDR3 nucleotides read TGTGCCAGCAGAGTGAGTCTTCAGGCCAGTGAAGCTTTCTTT. The J gene is TRBJ1-1, the V gene TRBV6-1; D remains unclear. Trimming removed 6 bases from V and 7 bases from J, with 18 bases in between. The CDR3 has 14 residues. Germline assignment: CDR1 MNHNS and CDR2 SASEGT.

V and J are TRBV3-1 and TRBJ2-1, with 10 bases matching TRBD2. Germline lookup yields CDR1 LGHDT and CDR2 YNNKEL (reference sequence). V gave up 4 bases and J gave up 10 bases; unmatched junction bases: 10. The CDR3 length is 15 residues. CDR3 in amino acids: CASSPPGLARSEQFF. Written as DNA, the CDR3 is TGTGCCAGCAGCCCGCCGGGACTAGCGCGGTCCGAGCAGTTCTTC.

The table lists this clonotype with a few counts. The CDR3 sequence: CASSYSVNQETQYF. The CDR3 nucleotides read TGTGCCAGCAGTTACTCAGTGAACCAAGAGACCCAGTACTTC. The chain uses TRBV6-6 and TRBJ2-5; no clear D gene. V shed 0 bases and J shed 0 bases, with 5 bases lying between them. The V gene's germline CDR1 is MNHNY and CDR2 SVGAGI (reference sequence). The CDR3 has 14 residues.

This clonotype was observed a handful of times. The V gene is TRBV12-3 or TRBV12-4, the J gene TRBJ2-2; 8 bases match TRBD2. The CDR3 totals 16 residues. V lost 2 bases and J lost 1; bases outside the gene matches: 3. CDR3 sequence (DNA): TGTGCCAGCAGTTTAAGCCTAGCGGGGAACACCGGGGAGCTGTTTTTT. It encodes CASSLSLAGNTGELFF.

This clonotype was detected many times. The rearrangement links TRBV7-8 to TRBJ1-1; no reliable D call. V dropped 2 bases and J dropped 8 bases, with 9 bases sitting between them. Germline CDR1 SGHVS, CDR2 FQNEAQ. The CDR3 covers 12 residues. The CDR3 DNA follows: TGTGCCAGCAGCTTAAGGACTTGGGAAGCTTTCTTT. Translation: CASSLRTWEAFF.

At least ten counts were recorded for this clonotype. The chain is built from TRBV3-1 and TRBJ1-1, with TRBD1 matching 7 bases. CDR3 length equals 15 residues. The germline CDR1 and CDR2 sequences are LGHDT and YNNKEL (reference sequence). Trimming took 3 bases from V and 0 from J; bases not matched to a gene: 4. For the CDR3, the DNA is TGTGCCAGCAGCCAGATGGGACAGATGAACACTGAAGCTTTCTTT. Residues: CASSQMGQMNTEAFF.

This clonotype was seen many times. V is TRBV9 and J is TRBJ2-7; tentative D call: TRBD2 (6 bases). The CDR3 is made up of 14 amino acids. Germline V gives CDR1 SGDLS, CDR2 YYNGEE. Trimming took 0 bases from V and 3 from J, leaving 10 bases between them. The CDR3 is CASSVGGAGYEQYF. CDR3 DNA sequence: TGTGCCAGCAGCGTAGGCGGGGCAGGCTACGAGCAGTACTTC.

This clonotype was seen at least ten times. J is TRBJ1-1 and V is TRBV4-3, with unresolved D. CDR1 and CDR2 from the germline V gene are LGHNA and YSLEER. Trimming pared 0 bases from V and 1 base from J, leaving 12 bases between. CDR3 length: 16 residues. The CDR3 region has the DNA TGCGCCAGCAGCCAAGATCGGAAAAGACGGAACACTGAAGCTTTCTTT. It specifies CASSQDRKRRNTEAFF.

The chain carries TRBV20-1 and TRBJ1-1; the D gene is possibly TRBD1 (6 bases). Germline lookup yields CDR1 DFQATT and CDR2 SNEGSKA (reference sequence). The CDR3 length is 14 residues. V was clipped by 2 bases and J by 4 bases, with 14 bases between them. The CDR3 DNA sequence: TGCAGTGCTAGACAGGGGAACGGGGGCACTGAAGCTTTCTTT. It is translated as CSARQGNGGTEAFF.